These 23 T cell receptor beta chains were all obtained from the same sample, sequenced in a study of early T cells in non-severe SARS-CoV-2 infection (dated by TCRdb to the early 2020s). Library construction relied on 5' RACE. Data came from a NextSeq 500. TCRdb handled the public reads itself, with Q25 trimming in fastp and clone calling in MiXCR, and kept productive beta chains. Entries are consolidated by CDR3 protein sequence, retaining the most common genes and DNA. Present in this sample are about 25,000 distinct CDR3 sequences, around 5.4% of which were seen just once. The top ten clonotypes cover 2% to 3% of the sample. The sequenced sample was whole blood. Every receptor here comes from an adult who was a healthcare worker with PCR-confirmed SARS-CoV-2 infection or an uninfected control (not recorded which).

There are a few counts of this clonotype. The genes are TRBV4-2 and TRBJ2-2; perhaps TRBD2 as D (5 bases). V gave up 0 bases and J gave up 5 bases, with 19 bases separating them. Germline V gene sequence: CDR1 LGHNA, CDR2 YNFKEQ. This CDR3 contains 18 residues. The CDR3 DNA is TGTGCCAGCAGCCAAGATCGCTGGGGAACTAGTCTTACCGGGGAGCTGTTTTTT. The encoded protein is CASSQDRWGTSLTGELFF.

At least ten counts were recorded for this clonotype. The chain employs TRBV28 and TRBJ1-1; D uncertain. V was trimmed by 3 bases and J by 0 bases, leaving 11 bases between them. Looked up from germline, CDR1 is MDHEN and CDR2 is SYDVKM. The CDR3 is 15 residues long. The CDR3 sequence: CASSLRRLMNTEAFF. As DNA, the CDR3 is TGTGCCAGCAGTTTGCGGCGACTCATGAACACTGAAGCTTTCTTT.

Ten or more counts support this clonotype. The chain has TRBV2 and TRBJ2-1; 13 bases line up with TRBD2. The germline gives CDR1 SNHLY, CDR2 FYNNEI. V lost 4 bases, J lost 8 bases, and 5 bases stayed unmatched. There are 15 residues in the CDR3. CDR3 sequence (DNA): TGTGCCAGCAGTGGCACTAGCGGGGGGGCCGATGAGCAGTTCTTC. Amino acids: CASSGTSGGADEQFF.

This clonotype was seen many times. The CDR3 loop reads CASSPLGVTDTQYF. CDR3 sequence (DNA): TGTGCCAGCAGCCCCCTGGGGGTCACAGATACGCAGTATTTT. This chain uses TRBV7-2 with TRBJ2-3; the D call may be TRBD1 or TRBD2 (5 bases each). V was clipped by 5 bases and J by 2 bases, with 11 bases between them. CDR1 is SGHTA, CDR2 FQGNSA, per germline. The length of the CDR3 is 14 residues.

This clonotype was observed at least ten times. The chain joins TRBV12-3 or TRBV12-4 to TRBJ1-6; 10 nucleotides line up with TRBD1. J gave up 6 bases and V 4 bases, and 3 bases lay outside the gene matches. The CDR3 length is 15 residues. The CDR3 DNA follows: TGTGCCAGCAGTTCGGGACAGGGGCCTAATTCACCCCTCCACTTT. This encodes CASSSGQGPNSPLHF.

This clonotype was detected a few times. V gene TRBV7-2 combines with J gene TRBJ2-3; 14 positions agree with TRBD2. Germline assignment: CDR1 SGHTA and CDR2 FQGNSA. The CDR3 length is 20 residues. Trimming cost V 4 bases and J 0 bases; bases outside gene matches: 12. The CDR3 DNA is TGTGCCAGCAGCTCCGAACCCTATTGGACTAGCGGGGGGAGCACAGATACGCAGTATTTT. Encoded protein: CASSSEPYWTSGGSTDTQYF.

This clonotype is judged medium-sized (0.01 to 0.1%). J is TRBJ1-6 and V is TRBV7-2, with 7 bases lining up with TRBD1. From germline, CDR1 is SGHTA and CDR2 FQGNSA. The CDR3 spans 16 residues. J lost 3 bases, V lost 5 bases, and 7 bases had no gene match. CDR3 loop: CASSPQGVGYNSPLHF. In nucleotides, the CDR3 is TGTGCCAGCAGCCCCCAGGGGGTCGGCTATAATTCACCCCTCCACTTT.

This clonotype has a count of ten or more. The rearrangement links TRBV7-2 to TRBJ2-7, with TRBD2 matching 10 bases. The germline V gene encodes CDR1 SGHTA and CDR2 FQGNSA. J gave up 4 bases and V 5 bases, and 5 bases lay outside the gene matches. This CDR3 is 14 amino acids long. The CDR3 DNA sequence: TGTGCCAGCAGCCCTCTAGCGGGGGCTTACGAGCAGTACTTC. Translated: CASSPLAGAYEQYF.

In its sample, this clonotype is medium-sized. CDR3 nucleotides: TGTGCCAGTAAGCCCGAAAGGGGCCGAACTAACTATGGCTACACCTTC. It is translated as CASKPERGRTNYGYTF. The chain links TRBV19 to TRBJ1-2, with D tentatively TRBD1 (5 bases). Trimming took 7 bases from V and 0 from J, leaving 18 bases between them. Germline V gives CDR1 LNHDA, CDR2 SQIVND (reference sequence). This CDR3 spans 16 amino acids.

This clonotype was recorded at least ten times. The genes are TRBV4-1 and TRBJ1-6; D is unresolved. Germline V gene sequence: CDR1 MGHRA, CDR2 YSYEKL. The CDR3 consists of 19 residues. Deletions cut 1 base from V and 4 bases from J, with 20 bases between. The CDR3 coding sequence is TGCGCCAGCAGCCAAGGATCGAAAATTCCCGTGGGGTATAATTCACCCCTCCACTTT. This translates into CASSQGSKIPVGYNSPLHF.

This clonotype was seen at least ten times. The chain recombines TRBV27 with TRBJ1-6; the D gene is possibly TRBD1 (6 bases). The V end lost 5 bases, the J end lost 7 bases, and 9 bases lay between the germline ends. CDR1 MNHEY and CDR2 SMNVEV come from the germline V gene (reference sequence). The CDR3 extends over 13 amino acids. The CDR3 DNA reads TGTGCCAGCAGTCCGGGACAAAATTCACCCCTCCACTTT. Amino acids: CASSPGQNSPLHF.

V gene TRBV7-9 combines with J gene TRBJ1-2; D is perhaps TRBD1 (6 bases). From germline, CDR1 is SEHNR and CDR2 FQNEAQ (reference sequence). The V end was cut by 5 bases, the J end by 1 base, with 11 bases between. CDR3 size: 14 residues. This CDR3 is CASSIGTNNYGYTF. Here the CDR3 DNA reads TGTGCCAGCAGCATCGGGACAAATAACTATGGCTACACCTTC.

At least ten counts were recorded for this clonotype. The chain is built from TRBV11-2 and TRBJ2-5, with TRBD2 matching 9 bases. The CDR3 has 14 amino acids. V lost 3 bases, J lost 2 bases, and 1 base stayed unmatched. Germline V gene data show CDR1 as SGHAT and CDR2 as FQNNGV. The CDR3, as DNA: TGTGCCAGCAGCTTCGCGGGGGGGCAAGAGACCCAGTACTTC. Its protein product is CASSFAGGQETQYF.

This clonotype was counted ten times or more. The chain recombines TRBV5-1 with TRBJ1-1; 7 nucleotides line up with TRBD1. The CDR3 runs to 15 residues. Germline lookup yields CDR1 SGHRS and CDR2 YFSETQ. After removal of 3 bases from V and 1 base from J, the junction contained 6 bases not matched to a gene. The CDR3 bases are TGCGCCAGCAGCTCCAGGGGGGCTCCGAACACTGAAGCTTTCTTT. Translating gives CASSSRGAPNTEAFF.

This clonotype was counted at least ten times. The DNA for the CDR3 is TGTGCCAGCAGTTCGCCCCAGGCCTCGACAAAGAATGAGCAGTTCTTC. This sequence encodes CASSSPQASTKNEQFF. The chain joins TRBV27 to TRBJ2-1; D gene uncertain. V gave up 4 bases and J gave up 7 bases, with 20 bases separating them. The CDR3 runs to 16 residues. The V gene's germline CDR1 is MNHEY and CDR2 SMNVEV (reference sequence).

The sample holds many counts of this clonotype. This chain links TRBV19 with TRBJ1-5, with D maybe TRBD1 (5 bases). The V and J ends lost 7 bases and 5 bases respectively, with 12 bases between them. CDR3 length: 13 amino acids. Looked up from germline, CDR1 is LNHDA and CDR2 is SQIVND (reference sequence). The CDR3 is CASTSQGDQPQHF. The CDR3 region has the DNA TGTGCCAGTACCTCCCAGGGCGATCAGCCCCAGCATTTT.

Many counts were recorded for this clonotype. The rearrangement joins TRBV2 to TRBJ2-5; possible D gene TRBD1, 5 bases. Trimming stripped 2 bases from V and 5 bases from J, with 18 bases between. This CDR3 has 16 amino acids. Germline V gives CDR1 SNHLY, CDR2 FYNNEI. The CDR3 spells CASSENTGPIGETQYF. DNA of the CDR3: TGTGCCAGCAGTGAAAACACAGGACCAATCGGCGAGACCCAGTACTTC.

The chain is built from TRBV28 and TRBJ1-5; no reliable D call. The germline V gene has CDR1 MDHEN and CDR2 SYDVKM. V gave up 1 base and J gave up 1 base, with 8 bases separating them. The CDR3 contains 15 residues. CDR3 in DNA: TGTGCCAGCAGTTTATCGGGGAAGAGCAATCAGCCCCAGCATTTT. Translated, it gives CASSLSGKSNQPQHF.

This clonotype was counted many times. V usage is TRBV6-6 and J usage is TRBJ1-2, with 7 positions matching TRBD1. The J segment lost 4 bases and the V segment lost 6 bases, leaving 5 bases of the junction unmatched. The CDR3 consists of 13 residues. The germline gives CDR1 MNHNY, CDR2 SVGAGI (reference sequence). This chain's CDR3 is CASSLGGGYGYTF. CDR3 nucleotides: TGTGCCAGCAGCCTAGGGGGCGGCTATGGCTACACCTTC.

This clonotype showed up many times. The V call is TRBV2, the J call TRBJ2-1, with TRBD1 matching over 11 bases. The J segment lost 6 bases and the V segment lost 4 bases, leaving 2 bases of the junction unmatched. Germline CDR1 and CDR2: SNHLY and FYNNEI. This CDR3 has 14 amino acids. The CDR3 region is CASSGDRGANEQFF. For the CDR3, the DNA is TGTGCCAGCAGTGGGGACAGGGGGGCCAATGAGCAGTTCTTC.

The rearrangement uses TRBV6-5 and TRBJ2-2, with unresolved D. Trimming took 4 bases from V and 4 from J, leaving 16 bases between them. The CDR3 has 16 residues. Germline loops: CDR1 MNHEY, CDR2 SVGAGI. CDR3 sequence (DNA): TGTGCCAGCAGTTCCCTCCCCCGCGGACCCACCGGGGAGCTGTTTTTT. Translation gives CASSSLPRGPTGELFF.

The table lists this clonotype with many counts. The rearrangement links TRBV29-1 to TRBJ2-1; D tentatively reads TRBD1 or TRBD2 (5 bases each). The germline V and J ends were trimmed by 2 bases and 0 bases, with 11 bases remaining between them. Germline loops: CDR1 SQVTM, CDR2 ANQGSEA. The CDR3 is 15 residues long. The CDR3 sequence is CSVETAGSSYNEQFF. The CDR3 DNA follows: TGCAGCGTTGAAACGGCAGGGAGCTCCTACAATGAGCAGTTCTTC.

This clonotype was detected ten times or more. The chain couples TRBV19 to TRBJ2-6, with D possibly TRBD2 on 5 matching bases. The V and J ends lost 7 bases and 0 bases respectively, with 7 bases between them. CDR1 and CDR2 from the germline V gene are LNHDA and SQIVND (reference sequence). CDR3 length: 14 amino acids. The CDR3 DNA is TGTGCCAGTACGGGAACCTCTGGGGCCAACGTCCTGACTTTC. Its protein product is CASTGTSGANVLTF.